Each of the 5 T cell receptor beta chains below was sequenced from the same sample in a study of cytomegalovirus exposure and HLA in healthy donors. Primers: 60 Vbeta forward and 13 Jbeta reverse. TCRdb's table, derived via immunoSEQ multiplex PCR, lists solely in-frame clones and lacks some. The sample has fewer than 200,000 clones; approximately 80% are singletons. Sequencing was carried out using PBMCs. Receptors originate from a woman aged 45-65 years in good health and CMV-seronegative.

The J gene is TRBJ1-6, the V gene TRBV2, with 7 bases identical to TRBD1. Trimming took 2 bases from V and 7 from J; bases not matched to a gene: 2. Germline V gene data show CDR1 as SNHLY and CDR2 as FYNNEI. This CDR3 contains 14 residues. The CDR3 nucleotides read TGTGCCAGCAGTGAATACAGGGGAAATTCACCCCTCCACTTT. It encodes CASSEYRGNSPLHF.

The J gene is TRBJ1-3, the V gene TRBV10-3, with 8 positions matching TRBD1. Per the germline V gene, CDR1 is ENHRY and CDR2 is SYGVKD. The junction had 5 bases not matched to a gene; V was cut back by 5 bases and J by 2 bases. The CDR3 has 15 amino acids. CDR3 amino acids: CAISYSGGTGNTIYF. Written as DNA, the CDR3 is TGTGCCATCAGTTACTCAGGGGGCACTGGAAACACCATATATTTT.

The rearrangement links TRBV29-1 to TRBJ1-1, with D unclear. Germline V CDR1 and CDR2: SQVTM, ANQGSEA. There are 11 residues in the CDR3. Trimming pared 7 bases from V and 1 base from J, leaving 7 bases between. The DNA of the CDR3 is TGCAGCGCCCAGGCGAACACTGAAGCTTTCTTT. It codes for CSAQANTEAFF.

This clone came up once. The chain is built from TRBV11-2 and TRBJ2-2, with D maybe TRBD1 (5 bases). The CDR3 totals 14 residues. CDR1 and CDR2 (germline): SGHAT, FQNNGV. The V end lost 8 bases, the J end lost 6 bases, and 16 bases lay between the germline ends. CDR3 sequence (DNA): TGTGCCAGCGAGCTTATCAGGGATTCCGGGGAGCTGTTTTTT. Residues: CASELIRDSGELFF.

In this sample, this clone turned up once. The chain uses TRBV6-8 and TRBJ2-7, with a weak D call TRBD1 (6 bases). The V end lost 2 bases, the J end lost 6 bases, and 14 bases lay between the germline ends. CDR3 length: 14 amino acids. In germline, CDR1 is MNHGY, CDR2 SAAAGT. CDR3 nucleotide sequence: TGTGCCAGCAGTTACGGCTCACAGGGCGGCGAGCAGTACTTC. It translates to CASSYGSQGGEQYF.